This T cell receptor (beta chain) is drawn from a study of regulatory T cells in long-lasting Graves disease. Arm-PCR of CDR3 regions and iRepertoire HTBI primers were used to build TCR beta libraries. One entry per CDR3 protein results from TCRdb running MiXCR on the multiplex PCR reads. The data contain some 340,000 distinct CDR3 sequences, approximately 12% of them singletons. This CDR3 spans 14 amino acids. The germline V gene has CDR1 MNHNS and CDR2 SASEGT. The V end lost 6 bases, the J end lost 4 bases, and 15 bases lay between the germline ends. This clonotype was seen many times. Indicated time point: newly diagnosed GD, antithyroid drugs for less than 3 months. Scientists built the TCR library using RNA that was extracted from PBMCs. The authors drew about 9 milliliters of peripheral blood into EDTA tubes. These records were also assigned to another study, of T cells in Graves' hyperthyroidism and ophthalmopathy. That source notes: HTBI primers were employed in a first-round RT-PCR of the TCR CDR3.

The chain has TRBV6-1 and TRBJ1-2, with D perhaps TRBD1 (6 bases). This TCR was sampled from a woman aged 18-29 years with Graves disease. The sample consisted of peripheral blood mononuclear cells (PBMCs), taken at new diagnosis, from a patient treated with antithyroid drugs. DNA of the CDR3: TGTGCCAGCAGGGAGACAGGACAAGCCTATGGCTACACCTTC. It codes for CASRETGQAYGYTF.